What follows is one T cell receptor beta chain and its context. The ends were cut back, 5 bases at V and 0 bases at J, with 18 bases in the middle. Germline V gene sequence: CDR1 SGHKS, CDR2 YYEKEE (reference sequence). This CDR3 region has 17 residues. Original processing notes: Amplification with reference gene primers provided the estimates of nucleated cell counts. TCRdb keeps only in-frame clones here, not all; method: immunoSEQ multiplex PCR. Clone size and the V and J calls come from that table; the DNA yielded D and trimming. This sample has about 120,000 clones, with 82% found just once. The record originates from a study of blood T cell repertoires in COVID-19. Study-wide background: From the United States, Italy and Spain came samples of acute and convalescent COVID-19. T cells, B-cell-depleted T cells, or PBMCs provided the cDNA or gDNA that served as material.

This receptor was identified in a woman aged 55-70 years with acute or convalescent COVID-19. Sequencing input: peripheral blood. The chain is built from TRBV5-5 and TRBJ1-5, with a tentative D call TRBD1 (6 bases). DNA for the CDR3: TGTGCCAGCAGACCCCACGGGACATCGGATAGCAATCAGCCCCAGCATTTT. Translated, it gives CASRPHGTSDSNQPQHF.